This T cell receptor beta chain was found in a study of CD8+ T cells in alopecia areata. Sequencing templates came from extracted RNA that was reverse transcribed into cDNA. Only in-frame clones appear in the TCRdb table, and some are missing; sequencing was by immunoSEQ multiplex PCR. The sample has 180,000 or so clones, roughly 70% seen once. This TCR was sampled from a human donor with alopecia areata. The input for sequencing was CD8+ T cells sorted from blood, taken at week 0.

The CDR3 loop reads CASSPPLSQGNGEQYF. The CDR3 region has the DNA TGCGCCAGCAGCCCGCCCCTTAGCCAGGGTAACGGCGAGCAGTACTTC. The chain joins TRBV4-1 to TRBJ2-7, with D perhaps matching TRBD1 (5 bases). This CDR3 comprises 16 residues. With 4 bases removed from V and 6 bases from J, the gap between germline ends came to 22 bases. In germline, CDR1 is MGHRA, CDR2 YSYEKL.